This paragraph reports one T cell receptor (beta chain). The data belong to a study of shared clonotypes between healthy human individuals. Repertoires were generated with immunoSEQ multiplex PCR, while TCRdb's copy carries only in-frame clones and drops some. Of roughly 450,000 clones listed, 79% are singletons. The CDR3 runs 15 residues. Germline lookup yields CDR1 LGHNA and CDR2 YNFKEQ. Trimming stripped 3 bases from V and 5 bases from J, with 16 bases between. What was sequenced was PBMCs. The TCR comes from a woman aged 40 to 50 in good health. Some clones in this sample may be carry-over from other donors' samples. The chain joins TRBV4-2 to TRBJ1-2, with D perhaps TRBD1 (6 bases). The CDR3 DNA reads as TGTGCCAGCAGCCAGGACGGACAGTCTTTTTATGGCTACACCTTC. It encodes CASSQDGQSFYGYTF.